These 19 T cell receptor beta chains were all obtained from the same sample, sequenced in a study of T cell responses to AZD1222 COVID-19 vaccine. This table comes from immunoSEQ multiplex PCR, and its TCRdb copy is limited to in-frame clones, with some not included. The sample holds roughly 120,000 clones; about 90% are singletons and the top ten take roughly 8.9%. The specimen was peripheral blood, collected on day 0 of AZD1222 vaccination. These receptors originate from an adult in good health.

This clone came up once. The rearrangement links TRBV7-3 to TRBJ2-7; 10 nucleotides line up with TRBD2. There are 15 residues in the CDR3. CDR1 and CDR2 (germline): SGHTA, FQGTGA. J gave up 7 bases and V 2 bases, and 8 bases lay outside the gene matches. CDR3 residues: CASSLSPAGGREQYF. The CDR3, as DNA: TGTGCCAGCAGCTTATCCCCAGCGGGGGGGCGGGAGCAGTACTTC.

This sequence joins TRBV5-6 and TRBJ1-3; D gene ambiguous. The V gene's germline CDR1 is SGHDT and CDR2 YYEEEE. The CDR3 totals 14 residues. Trimming pared 2 bases from V and 0 bases from J, leaving 6 bases between. CDR3 DNA: TGTGCCAGCAGCTTCCAGATCTCTGGAAACACCATATATTTT. This sequence encodes CASSFQISGNTIYF.

This clone was observed a single time. The chain couples TRBV14 to TRBJ2-2, with 13 bases that match TRBD2. Germline assignment: CDR1 SGHDN and CDR2 FVKESK. CDR3 length: 17 amino acids. After removal of 5 bases from V and 8 bases from J, the junction contained 11 bases not matched to a gene. CDR3 in DNA: TGTGCCAGCAGCAAAGGACTAGCGGGAGATGTGGCTGGGGAGCTGTTTTTT. Residues: CASSKGLAGDVAGELFF.

This clone appeared a single time. The rearrangement joins TRBV11-2 to TRBJ2-7, with D maybe TRBD1 (6 bases). Germline V gene data show CDR1 as SGHAT and CDR2 as FQNNGV. Trimming stripped 7 bases from V and 0 bases from J, with 13 bases between. There are 14 residues in the CDR3. CDR3 protein: CASTQTGRSYEQYF. The CDR3, as DNA: TGTGCCAGCACCCAGACAGGACGCTCCTACGAGCAGTACTTC.

The CDR3 bases are TGCGCCAGCAGCCAAGATTCGGGAATAGCCTACGAGCAGTACTTC. Amino acid sequence: CASSQDSGIAYEQYF. The chain links TRBV4-1 to TRBJ2-7; maybe TRBD2 (5 bases). Germline values: CDR1 MGHRA, CDR2 YSYEKL. V was pared by 0 bases and J by 2 bases, with 11 bases between. The CDR3 consists of 15 residues.

The gene calls are TRBV2 and TRBJ2-7; D ambiguous. In germline, CDR1 is SNHLY, CDR2 FYNNEI. V dropped 10 bases and J dropped 0 bases, with 13 bases sitting between them. CDR3 length: 13 residues. DNA for the CDR3: TGTGCCATAGAGGACGTAGGCTCCTACGAGCAGTACTTC. Its protein product is CAIEDVGSYEQYF.

The genes are TRBV28 and TRBJ1-3; a possible D gene is TRBD1 (5 bases). The CDR3 totals 17 residues. V was trimmed by 3 bases and J by 0 bases, leaving 15 bases between them. In germline, CDR1 is MDHEN, CDR2 SYDVKM. The CDR3 protein is CASSLMRQRFSGNTIYF. CDR3 nucleotides: TGTGCCAGCAGTTTGATGAGACAGCGATTCTCTGGAAACACCATATATTTT.

The rearrangement uses TRBV6-6 and TRBJ1-1; tentatively, D is TRBD1 (5 bases). This CDR3 has 12 amino acids. The V gene lost 6 bases and the J gene lost 5 bases, with 10 bases spanning the gap. CDR1 and CDR2 from the germline V gene are MNHNY and SVGAGI (reference sequence). In nucleotides, the CDR3 is TGTGCCAGCAGGCCCTGGGGGACTGAAGCTTTCTTT. Translated, it gives CASRPWGTEAFF.

The V gene is TRBV27, the J gene TRBJ2-1; D call uncertain. Germline lookup yields CDR1 MNHEY and CDR2 SMNVEV (reference sequence). CDR3 length equals 12 residues. Between the trimmed V and J ends, which lost 6 bases and 8 bases, there was a span of 11 bases. The CDR3 loop reads CASRASWYEQFF. The DNA for the CDR3 is TGTGCCAGCAGAGCCTCTTGGTATGAGCAGTTCTTC.

This clone was detected only once. V is TRBV24-1 and J is TRBJ1-2, with D perhaps TRBD1 (5 bases). Germline V CDR1 and CDR2: KGHDR, SFDVKD. CDR3 length equals 14 residues. V lost 4 bases and J 5 bases, leaving 13 bases between the germline ends. The CDR3, as DNA: TGTGCCACCAGTGACCGGGGACCGATGTATGGCTACACCTTC. This codes for CATSDRGPMYGYTF.

CDR3 bases: TGTGCCAGCAGTTACGGAACAGGGACCTATGGCTACACCTTC. This gives the protein CASSYGTGTYGYTF. The gene calls are TRBV6-2 or TRBV6-3 and TRBJ1-2; D may be TRBD1 (6 bases). This CDR3 has 14 amino acids. The V end was cut by 2 bases, the J end by 4 bases, with 11 bases between. Germline values: CDR1 MNHEY, CDR2 SVGEGT.

This chain links TRBV6-4 with TRBJ1-4, with 9 nucleotides matching TRBD1. Germline V lookup: CDR1 MRHNA, CDR2 SNTAGT. CDR3 length equals 15 residues. The ends lost 5 bases at V and 4 bases at J; junction bases unmatched: 5. The CDR3 DNA is TGTGCCAGCAGTCCCGGGACAGGGATTAATGAAAAACTGTTTTTT. It encodes CASSPGTGINEKLFF.

This rearrangement joins TRBV27 to TRBJ1-1; perhaps TRBD1 as D (5 bases). Germline V gives CDR1 MNHEY, CDR2 SMNVEV (reference sequence). The CDR3 has 14 residues. Trimming shortened V by 4 bases and J by 12 bases, and 21 bases separated the two germline ends. The CDR3 DNA follows: TGTGCCAGCAGTTCCCTCGGGGGGGGAGGTAAAACTTTCTTT. This translates into CASSSLGGGGKTFF.

This chain's CDR3 is CASSPRGGEKLFF. CDR3 nucleotide sequence: TGTGCCAGCTCACCAAGGGGGGGCGAAAAACTGTTTTTT. V and J are TRBV18 and TRBJ1-4; D is perhaps TRBD1 (6 bases). CDR1 and CDR2 from the germline V gene are KGHSH and LQKENI. The CDR3 is 13 amino acids. Deletions cut 2 bases from V and 8 bases from J, with 9 bases between.

This chain connects TRBV5-1 to TRBJ2-7; TRBD2 matches 8 bases. Germline V lookup: CDR1 SGHRS, CDR2 YFSETQ. Trimming removed 0 bases from V and 0 bases from J; junction bases left unmatched: 2. The CDR3 extends over 15 amino acids. CDR3 sequence (DNA): TGCGCCAGCAGCTTGGATAGCGGGGCCTCCTACGAGCAGTACTTC. This encodes CASSLDSGASYEQYF.

This chain joins TRBV21-1 and TRBJ1-1; the table's TRBD1 call for D was not verified on the DNA. TRBV21-1 is marked as a pseudogene. The CDR3 sequence is 15 residues long. The CDR3 here is CASSKVKGALTEAFF. CDR3 coding DNA: TGTGCCAGCAGCAAAGTAAAAGGGGCTCTGACTGAAGCTTTCTTT.

The rearrangement uses TRBV5-4 and TRBJ2-3, with D hard to call. CDR3 length: 14 residues. The V gene lost 4 bases and the J gene lost 5 bases, with 14 bases spanning the gap. Germline V CDR1 and CDR2: SGHNT, YYREEE (reference sequence). The CDR3 protein is CASSLSQWKDTQYF. For the CDR3, the DNA is TGTGCCAGCAGCCTTTCACAGTGGAAAGATACGCAGTATTTT.

The chain combines TRBV5-1 with TRBJ2-2; TRBD1 agrees at 9 bases. CDR1 and CDR2 (germline): SGHRS, YFSETQ. The V segment lost 7 bases and the J segment 5 bases; nucleotides outside the gene matches: 12. This CDR3 region has 16 residues. Here the CDR3 DNA reads TGCGCCAGCCTTCCCTACGGACAGGGGAGGACCGGGGAGCTGTTTTTT. Amino acids: CASLPYGQGRTGELFF.

V is TRBV3-1 (or the pseudogene TRBV3-2) and J is TRBJ2-4, with TRBD1 matching over 8 bases. Trimming removed 1 base from V and 7 bases from J; junction bases left unmatched: 3. Germline values: CDR1 LGHDT, CDR2 YNNKEL (reference sequence). The CDR3 has 14 residues. CDR3 nucleotide sequence: TGTGCCAGCAGCCAAGCGACAGGGGTCAACATTCAGTACTTC. Protein: CASSQATGVNIQYF.